The rows below give T cell receptor beta chains drawn from one sample of a study of blood T cells in healthy people across ages. Each CDR3 protein is one row after TCRdb ran MiXCR on the 5' RACE reads. The top ten hold roughly 12% of the sample, which has some 1.6 million distinct CDR3 sequences, around 35% seen once. The sequencing sample was made of blood. The receptors come from a woman in her 30s in good health. The CDR3 runs from the conserved cysteine through the conserved F or W. Each record gives: V gene, D gene, J gene, CDR3 length, clone size, CDR3 DNA, CDR3 protein. The D gene is left open where the match is weak. Size values are once, few and many counts, or a class for expanded clones, and some rows have none.

TRBV20-1	.	TRBJ1-6	17	.	TGCAGTGCATCTAGGACGGAGATTAGCTCCTATAATTCACCCCTCCACTTT	CSASRTEISSYNSPLHF
TRBV27	.	TRBJ2-7	15	.	TGTGCCAGCAGTTTAAAGGCCGGGGCGGGCTACGAGCAGTACTTC	CASSLKAGAGYEQYF
TRBV30	TRBD1	TRBJ1-2	19	.	TGTGCCTGGAGTGCTGGACCATATACTACAGGGGTAATCTCCTATGGCTACACCTTC	CAWSAGPYTTGVISYGYTF
TRBV20-1	.	TRBJ2-1	14	.	TGCAGTGCTAGTTGGGGGGGGGCCCGTGCTGAGCAGTTCTTC	CSASWGGARAEQFF
TRBV6-6	.	TRBJ2-2	13	few	TGTGCCAGCAGTTACACAGAACGCGGGGAGCTGTTTTTT	CASSYTERGELFF
TRBV28	.	TRBJ1-1	15	.	TGTGCCAGCAGTTTAGGGGGGCGTGGGAACACTGAAGCTTTCTTT	CASSLGGRGNTEAFF
TRBV11-3	.	TRBJ2-3	14	many	TGTGCCAGCAGCTTAGATGTGGCTAGCAATACGCAGTATTTT	CASSLDVASNTQYF
TRBV20-1	.	TRBJ1-1	13	.	TGCAGTGCTAGGCCCGGGTTAAATCCTGAAGCTTTCTTT	CSARPGLNPEAFF
TRBV5-1	TRBD1	TRBJ1-5	15	few	TGCGCCAGCAGCTTCCAGGGGGCGCGGGATCAGCCCCAGCATTTT	CASSFQGARDQPQHF
TRBV30	.	TRBJ2-2	13	few	TGTGCCTGGAGTGTGGTGGCGACCGGGGAGCTGTTTTTT	CAWSVVATGELFF
TRBV18	.	TRBJ2-3	14	many	TGTGCCAGCTCACCACGCGCCGAGACAGATACGCAGTATTTT	CASSPRAETDTQYF
TRBV7-9	.	TRBJ2-1	17	.	TGTGCCAGCAGCTTAACCGGGCAGATGAGCTCCTACAATGAGCAGTTCTTC	CASSLTGQMSSYNEQFF
TRBV3-1	.	TRBJ1-2	16	few	TGTGCCAGCAGCCCAGGCCGGGGGTTTATGGGCTATGGCTACACCTTC	CASSPGRGFMGYGYTF
TRBV7-9	.	TRBJ2-6	16	.	TGTGCCAGCAGTGGCCTTCGGGGGACTGGGGCCAACGTCCTGACTTTC	CASSGLRGTGANVLTF
TRBV2	.	TRBJ2-3	12	.	TGTGCCAGCAGGGGGACATTCCATACGCAGTATTTT	CASRGTFHTQYF
TRBV20-1	.	TRBJ2-5	16	.	TGCAGTGCTGGAGACTTCCGGGAAGGGGGAAAAGAGACCCAGTACTTC	CSAGDFREGGKETQYF
TRBV2	.	TRBJ2-1	16	few	TGTGCCAGCAGTGGGGTTGCAGCCAGCTCCTACAATGAGCAGTTCTTC	CASSGVAASSYNEQFF
TRBV20-1	TRBD1	TRBJ2-1	16	.	TGCAGTGCTAGTGCCGCCGGGACAGGAAAGAGGGATGAGCAGTTCTTC	CSASAAGTGKRDEQFF
TRBV20-1	TRBD2	TRBJ2-3	12	.	TGCAGTCTTTCCAGCGGGGAGGATACGCAGTATTTT	CSLSSGEDTQYF
TRBV2	.	TRBJ2-2	14	many	TGTGCCAGCAAAGGGGACGGGAACACCGGGGAGCTGTTTTTT	CASKGDGNTGELFF
TRBV6-2/TRBV6-3	.	TRBJ2-3	16	.	TGTGCCAGCACCCAACTGGGGGGCGGGAGCACAGATACGCAGTATTTT	CASTQLGGGSTDTQYF
TRBV11-2	.	TRBJ1-2	14	.	TGTGCCAGCAGCTTAGTGGGGGGCAGGGAGGGCTACACCTTC	CASSLVGGREGYTF
TRBV4-1	.	TRBJ1-1	14	few	TGCGCCAGCAGCCGGCCAGGGCGGGCCACTGAAGCTTTCTTT	CASSRPGRATEAFF